One sample yielded the 6 T cell receptor beta chains listed below, sequenced in a study of cytomegalovirus exposure and HLA in healthy donors. This PCR relied on a set of 60 Vbeta primers and 13 Jbeta primers. The table came from immunoSEQ multiplex PCR; TCRdb's copy has only in-frame clones and leaves some out. This table holds 100,000 to 150,000 clones. Input material: PBMCs. The receptor set was obtained from a man younger than 30 in good health and CMV-seronegative.

J is TRBJ1-2 and V is TRBV7-9; 7 bases align to TRBD1. V was clipped by 3 bases and J by 7 bases; unmatched bases: 5. The germline V gene encodes CDR1 SEHNR and CDR2 FQNEAQ (reference sequence). This CDR3 has 13 amino acids. CDR3 nucleotide sequence: TGTGCCAGCAGCTTTAAGGGGGCTGGTGGCTACACCTTC. It yields the protein CASSFKGAGGYTF.

J is TRBJ2-7 and V is TRBV9, with 12 bases lining up with TRBD2. Trimming took 0 bases from V and 6 from J; bases not matched to a gene: 4. Germline loops: CDR1 SGDLS, CDR2 YYNGEE. The CDR3 is 15 residues long. CDR3 bases: TGTGCCAGCAGCGTAGTAGGACTAGCGGGAAGCGAGCAGTACTTC. This codes for CASSVVGLAGSEQYF.

V is TRBV2 and J is TRBJ2-2; TRBD2 is a possible D gene (6 bases). This CDR3 spans 15 amino acids. Germline values: CDR1 SNHLY, CDR2 FYNNEI. V gave up 6 bases and J gave up 0 bases, with 11 bases separating them. The CDR3 sequence: CASRALAANTGELFF. The CDR3 nucleotides are TGTGCCAGCAGGGCACTAGCAGCGAACACCGGGGAGCTGTTTTTT.

This sequence joins TRBV18 and TRBJ1-1; D is ambiguous. The CDR3 totals 16 residues. Germline V CDR1 and CDR2: KGHSH, LQKENI. The V and J ends lost 1 base and 0 bases respectively, with 12 bases between them. The CDR3 spells CASSPRPGLMNTEAFF. Here the CDR3 DNA reads TGTGCCAGCTCACCACGGCCAGGTCTCATGAACACTGAAGCTTTCTTT. Filled out from reference TRBV18 and TRBJ1-1, the complete variable domain reads NAGVMQNPRHLVRRRGQEARLRCSPMKGHSHVYWYRQLPEEGLKFMVYLQKENIIDESGMPKERFSAEFPKEGPSILRIQQVVRGDSAAYFCASSPRPGLMNTEAFFGQGTRLTVV.

The chain is built from TRBV25-1 and TRBJ2-6, with D possibly matching TRBD1 (5 bases). The germline CDR1 and CDR2 sequences are MGHDK and SYGVNS. This CDR3 is built from 17 residues. With 3 bases removed from V and 2 bases from J, the gap between germline ends came to 14 bases. This CDR3 is CASSDSLDRTGANVLTF. CDR3 nucleotides: TGTGCCAGCAGTGATTCCCTTGACAGAACTGGGGCCAACGTCCTGACTTTC.

J is TRBJ2-1 and V is TRBV9, with 7 bases lining up with TRBD1. This CDR3 contains 15 residues. Germline V CDR1 and CDR2: SGDLS, YYNGEE. J lost 9 bases, V lost 0 bases, and 9 bases had no gene match. CDR3 sequence: CASSVAGQSFGEQFF. CDR3 bases: TGTGCCAGCAGCGTAGCGGGACAGAGTTTCGGTGAGCAGTTCTTC.